The rows below give T cell receptor beta chains drawn from one sample of a study of cytomegalovirus exposure and HLA in healthy donors. Assay used: immunoSEQ multiplex PCR; TCRdb lists only in-frame clones, some missing. The sample gives some 170,000 clones, around 76% of which show up once; under 1.5% is in the top ten. The source material was PBMCs. The receptors shown here come from a man between 60 and 75 years old in good health and CMV-seronegative. CDR3s include the opening cysteine and the closing phenylalanine or tryptophan. Fields, in order: V gene, J gene, D gene, clone size, CDR3 DNA, CDR3 protein. A D gene is named only where the DNA matches it firmly. Expanded clones get a size class; other rows say once, few or many, or leave the size out.

TRBV19	TRBJ1-6	TRBD1	.	TGTGCCAGTAGGGGACAGGGGGCTGGAACCCTCCACTTT	CASRGQGAGTLHF
TRBV6-5	TRBJ2-7	TRBD2	.	TGTGCCAGCAGCGCCCGACTAGCGGGAGGTCACGAGCAGTACTTC	CASSARLAGGHEQYF
TRBV5-1	TRBJ2-1	.	.	TGCGCCAGCAGCTTGGCCCGCGAGTCGGATGAGCAGTTCTTC	CASSLARESDEQFF
TRBV14	TRBJ2-3	.	few	TGTGCCAGCAGCCCCCGAGGGCGCTCTAGCACAGATACGCAGTATTTT	CASSPRGRSSTDTQYF
TRBV27	TRBJ2-1	TRBD1	.	TGTGCCAGCAGTTCAGGACAGGGGGCAGGTAATGAGCAGTTCTTC	CASSSGQGAGNEQFF
TRBV27	TRBJ2-5	TRBD2	.	TGTGCCAGCGGGGAGGGAGAGACCCAGTACTTC	CASGEGETQYF
TRBV2	TRBJ2-2	TRBD1	.	TGTGCCAGCAGTTTCCAGGGGGCCGGGGAGCTGTTTTTT	CASSFQGAGELFF
TRBV28	TRBJ2-5	.	.	TGTGCCAGCACGCCGGGACTGGAGACCCAGTACTTC	CASTPGLETQYF
TRBV5-1	TRBJ2-7	.	.	TGCGCCAGCAGCTTGAATCCGCGGCGGGGTGGTGACGAGCAGTACTTC	CASSLNPRRGGDEQYF
TRBV6-5	TRBJ2-5	.	few	TGTGCCAGCAGTTGGAGTTTGGGGGGCCAAGAGACCCAGTACTTC	CASSWSLGGQETQYF
TRBV6-5	TRBJ2-7	.	.	TGTGCCAGCAGTTCTAGAGCGGGCCCAACCTACGAGCAGTACTTC	CASSSRAGPTYEQYF
TRBV9	TRBJ2-1	TRBD1	.	TGTGCCAGCGGAAAATCTGGACAGGCCAATGAGCAGTTCTTC	CASGKSGQANEQFF
TRBV5-5	TRBJ1-3	.	.	TGTGCCAGCAGCCTGGACCTGAGCTCTGGAAACACCATATATTTT	CASSLDLSSGNTIYF
TRBV7-2	TRBJ2-7	TRBD1	.	TGTGCCAGCAGCGACAGGGGGCGCATCTACGAGCAGTACTTC	CASSDRGRIYEQYF
TRBV5-6	TRBJ2-7	.	once	TGTGCCAGCAGCTTGGGGGGGCACCGCGCCTACGGGCAGTACTTC	CASSLGGHRAYGQYF
TRBV4-3	TRBJ1-2	.	.	TGCGCCAGCAGCCAAGGACAGGTCGATGGCTACACCTTC	CASSQGQVDGYTF
TRBV9	TRBJ1-1	.	.	TGTGCCAGCAGCTCTCGACAGGCTGAAGCTTTCTTT	CASSSRQAEAFF
TRBV7-9	TRBJ2-3	.	.	TGTTCCAGCAGCTTTCAGGGCCCAGATACGCAGTATTTT	CSSSFQGPDTQYF
TRBV10-3	TRBJ2-7	TRBD1	.	TGTGCCATCAGCGATGTTGTTGGGACAGGGGCAGGCGAGCAGTACTTC	CAISDVVGTGAGEQYF
TRBV27	TRBJ2-3	TRBD2	.	TGTGCCAGCAGTTTATCCCTGTCGAGCGGGAGTTCGTTAGATACGCAGTATTTT	CASSLSLSSGSSLDTQYF
TRBV10-3	TRBJ2-1	TRBD2	.	TGTGCCATCAGTGACTGGAGAGCGGGGGGTTACAATGAGCAGTTCTTC	CAISDWRAGGYNEQFF
TRBV21-1	TRBJ2-2	.	few	TGTGCCAGCAGATACCGGACAGCAGCGAACACCGGGGAGCTGTTTTTT	CASRYRTAANTGELFF
TRBV18	TRBJ1-1	.	.	TGTGCCAGCGCCGCCGACAGTAACACTGAAGCTTTCTTT	CASAADSNTEAFF
TRBV7-2	TRBJ2-4	.	.	TGTGCCAGCAGCCCGACTGAAGCCAAAAACATTCAGTACTTC	CASSPTEAKNIQYF
TRBV2	TRBJ2-1	TRBD2	.	TGTGCCAGCACCGACCCCAAGACTAGCGGGAGAACCTACAATGAGCAGTTCTTC	CASTDPKTSGRTYNEQFF
TRBV15	TRBJ1-5	.	once	TGTGCCACCAGCAGGTCCGGGGATAACGACCAGCCCCAGCATTTT	CATSRSGDNDQPQHF
TRBV5-1	TRBJ2-3	.	.	TGCGCCAGCAGCTCGACTAGATCTAGCACAGATACGCAGTATTTT	CASSSTRSSTDTQYF